Listed here are 23 T cell receptor beta chains from one sample, sequenced in a study of shared clonotypes between healthy human individuals. Generated by immunoSEQ multiplex PCR, the TCRdb table keeps only in-frame clones and is missing some. The top ten clones hold around 1.2% of a sample with around 2,100,000 clones, about 95% of them seen once. The naive CD8 fraction comprised CD45RO-negative cells positively selected for CCR7 and excluded terminally differentiated effector memory CD45RA+ cells. The sequenced sample consisted of naive CD8+ T cells sorted from blood. These receptors were obtained from a man in his late teens or twenties in good health.

The rearrangement links TRBV10-2 to TRBJ2-3, with 9 bases matching TRBD2. The CDR3 is made up of 15 amino acids. Per germline, CDR1 WSHSY and CDR2 SAAADI. V dropped 6 bases and J dropped 2; count of bases not matched to a gene: 6. The CDR3 DNA reads TGCGCCAGCAGGGGACTAGCTACACTCACAGATACGCAGTATTTT. Encoded protein: CASRGLATLTDTQYF.

This clone has a handful of counts. The chain joins TRBV5-1 to TRBJ2-7; D remains unclear. Trimming removed 4 bases at V and 0 bases at J, with 11 bases between. The CDR3 spans 14 residues. The germline gives CDR1 SGHRS, CDR2 YFSETQ. CDR3 DNA: TGCGCCAGCAGCCCCACGGACCTCTCCTACGAGCAGTACTTC. It is translated as CASSPTDLSYEQYF.

The rearrangement joins TRBV27 to TRBJ2-1; no firm D call. CDR3 size: 14 residues. Trimming took 8 bases from V and 7 from J, leaving 18 bases between them. CDR1 MNHEY and CDR2 SMNVEV come from the germline V gene (reference sequence). CDR3 region: CASRDNPMGNEQFF. The CDR3 region has the DNA TGTGCCAGCCGTGACAATCCAATGGGAAATGAGCAGTTCTTC.

The gene calls are TRBV4-1 and TRBJ2-2; 9 bases agree with TRBD1. The CDR3 has 16 amino acids. Germline assignment: CDR1 MGHRA and CDR2 YSYEKL. V was pared by 5 bases and J by 4 bases, with 8 bases of the junction left unmatched. This CDR3 is CASSSGTGLATGELFF. In DNA form, the CDR3 reads TGCGCCAGCAGCTCCGGGACAGGGTTGGCCACCGGGGAGCTGTTTTTT.

The chain employs TRBV18 and TRBJ2-1, with 10 bases that match TRBD1. The CDR3 totals 15 residues. The V gene end was trimmed by 4 bases and the J gene end by 8 bases; junction bases not matched to a gene: 8. CDR1 is KGHSH, CDR2 LQKENI, per germline. CDR3 protein: CASSLSGTGDYEQFF. CDR3 DNA sequence: TGTGCCAGCTCACTTTCCGGGACAGGGGATTATGAGCAGTTCTTC.

Here the CDR3 DNA reads TGCAGCGTTGAAGATCTCGAGAGGGCCCACGAGCAGTACTTC. It translates to CSVEDLERAHEQYF. The J gene is TRBJ2-7, the V gene TRBV29-1; D may be TRBD2 (5 bases). V was trimmed by 0 bases and J by 5 bases, leaving 14 bases between them. The germline V gene has CDR1 SQVTM and CDR2 ANQGSEA. This CDR3 has 14 amino acids.

The chain carries TRBV27 and TRBJ1-1, with D possibly TRBD1 on 6 matching bases. The V and J ends lost 1 base and 4 bases respectively, with 13 bases between them. The CDR3 is made up of 15 amino acids. CDR1 and CDR2 (germline): MNHEY, SMNVEV (reference sequence). The CDR3 sequence: CASSLWGGQGTEAFF. The CDR3 nucleotides are TGTGCCAGCAGTTTATGGGGGGGGCAGGGCACTGAAGCTTTCTTT.

A word on this clone: Other DNA sequences in this sample translate to the same CDR3. The genes are TRBV6-5 and TRBJ2-3; 11 bases fit TRBD2. Losses at the gene ends were 5 bases for V and 0 bases for J; bases not matched to a gene: 1. Germline CDR1 reads MNHEY; CDR2 reads SVGAGI. This CDR3 has 15 residues. The CDR3 reads CASSRLAGSTDTQYF. The CDR3 nucleotides read TGTGCCAGCAGTCGACTAGCGGGGAGCACAGATACGCAGTATTTT.

The chain carries TRBV9 and TRBJ2-2; a weak D match, TRBD2 (5 bases). The V end lost 3 bases, the J end lost 9 bases, and 18 bases lay between the germline ends. The CDR3 is 15 amino acids. Germline CDR1 reads SGDLS; CDR2 reads YYNGEE. The CDR3 loop is CASSETGLQPRELFF. The CDR3 DNA is TGTGCCAGCAGCGAGACCGGACTCCAACCCCGGGAGCTGTTTTTT. The whole variable domain, remainder taken from reference TRBV9 and TRBJ2-2, is DSGVTQTPKHLITATGQRVTLRCSPRSGDLSVYWYQQSLDQGLQFLIQYYNGEERAKGNILERFSAQQFPDLHSELNLSSLELGDSALYFCASSETGLQPRELFFGEGSRLTVL.

This clone has just a few counts. Other nucleotide sequences from this sample produce the same CDR3. V gene TRBV27 combines with J gene TRBJ2-7, with a weak D call TRBD1 (6 bases). The CDR3 is made up of 13 amino acids. V was cut by 3 bases and J by 1 base, with 7 bases left in between. The germline CDR1 and CDR2 sequences are MNHEY and SMNVEV (reference sequence). The CDR3: CASSFQGSYEQYF. In DNA form, the CDR3 reads TGTGCCAGCAGTTTCCAGGGGTCCTACGAGCAGTACTTC.

A single count supports this clone. V usage is TRBV7-9 and J usage is TRBJ2-7; a weak D match, TRBD2 (5 bases). The CDR3 is 15 residues long. Germline lookup yields CDR1 SEHNR and CDR2 FQNEAQ (reference sequence). V was pared by 2 bases and J by 4 bases, with 15 bases between. The DNA for the CDR3 is TGTGCCAGCAGCTTACGTGGTGGGAGTTGGTACGAGCAGTACTTC. This encodes CASSLRGGSWYEQYF.

The gene calls are TRBV6-6 and TRBJ2-1; D possibly corresponds to TRBD2 (5 bases). V dropped 8 bases and J dropped 2 bases, with 10 bases sitting between them. Germline lookup yields CDR1 MNHNY and CDR2 SVGAGI (reference sequence). This CDR3 spans 13 amino acids. The DNA for the CDR3 is TGTGCCAGCCTAGAGGGAACCTACAATGAGCAGTTCTTC. Translation: CASLEGTYNEQFF.

Concerning this clone itself: This specimen includes other DNA sequences encoding the same CDR3. The V gene is TRBV19, the J gene TRBJ2-7; D gene unclear. The CDR3 extends over 14 amino acids. Per germline, CDR1 LNHDA and CDR2 SQIVND (reference sequence). V shed 3 bases and J shed 0 bases, with 9 bases lying between them. CDR3 bases: TGTGCCAGTAGTATCCTTGGCAACTCCTACGAGCAGTACTTC. The encoded protein is CASSILGNSYEQYF.

The chain couples TRBV7-3 to TRBJ1-6; 7 positions match TRBD1. The CDR3 has 14 amino acids. With 5 bases clipped from V and 8 bases from J, the junction kept 6 bases outside the gene matches. CDR1 and CDR2 (germline): SGHTA, FQGTGA. CDR3 amino acids: CASSRQGPDSPLHF. The DNA for the CDR3 is TGTGCCAGCAGCCGACAGGGTCCTGATTCACCCCTCCACTTT.

V and J are TRBV29-1 and TRBJ2-5; D uncertain. Germline loops: CDR1 SQVTM, CDR2 ANQGSEA. V was cut by 2 bases and J by 5 bases, with 9 bases left in between. This CDR3 contains 12 residues. CDR3: CSVELGGETQYF. The CDR3 nucleotides read TGCAGCGTTGAATTAGGTGGGGAGACCCAGTACTTC.

The gene calls are TRBV13 and TRBJ2-5; 8 bases line up with TRBD2. The germline V gene encodes CDR1 PRHDT and CDR2 FYEKMQ (reference sequence). The junction had 12 bases not matched to a gene; V was cut back by 5 bases and J by 7 bases. CDR3 length: 15 amino acids. The DNA for the CDR3 is TGTGCCAGCAGCCACCGGGGGGGTTACCGAGGGACCCAGTACTTC. Translation: CASSHRGGYRGTQYF.

This clone was seen just once. The genes are TRBV5-4 and TRBJ2-3, with D perhaps being TRBD1 or TRBD2 (5 bases each). Germline CDR1 and CDR2: SGHNT and YYREEE (reference sequence). This CDR3 is built from 15 residues. The V end was cut by 0 bases, the J end by 2 bases, with 10 bases between. DNA of the CDR3: TGTGCCAGCAGCTTGGACCTGGGGGACACAGATACGCAGTATTTT. Its protein product is CASSLDLGDTDTQYF. The complete variable domain, with remaining parts taken from reference TRBV5-4 and TRBJ2-3, reads ETGVTQSPTHLIKTRGQQVTLRCSSQSGHNTVSWYQQALGQGPQFIFQYYREEENGRGNFPPRFSGLQFPNYSSELNVNALELDDSALYLCASSLDLGDTDTQYFGPGTRLTVL.

This rearrangement joins TRBV4-3 to TRBJ2-7; the D is unclear. The germline gives CDR1 LGHNA, CDR2 YSLEER. CDR3 length equals 14 residues. V dropped 1 base and J dropped 0 bases, with 7 bases sitting between them. Written as DNA, the CDR3 is TGCGCCAGCAGCCAAGGGATGGGCTCCTACGAGCAGTACTTC. As protein: CASSQGMGSYEQYF.

The chain recombines TRBV15 with TRBJ1-2; TRBD1 aligns across 7 bases. Germline V gene data show CDR1 as LNHNV and CDR2 as YYDKDF (reference sequence). CDR3 length: 15 amino acids. V lost 0 bases, J lost 4 bases, and 5 bases stayed unmatched. The CDR3 sequence: CATSRDRGTAYGYTF. The CDR3 DNA follows: TGTGCCACCAGCAGAGATCGGGGGACAGCCTATGGCTACACCTTC.

The V gene is TRBV7-6, the J gene TRBJ2-7, with 9 bases fitting TRBD2. Germline CDR1 SGHVS, CDR2 FNYEAQ. J gave up 6 bases and V 5 bases, and 8 bases lay outside the gene matches. The CDR3 totals 14 residues. The CDR3 region has the DNA TGTGCCAGCAGCCTCGGGACTAGCTCGGCCGAGCAGTACTTC. Translating it yields CASSLGTSSAEQYF.

This rearrangement joins TRBV4-1 to TRBJ2-7; D perhaps matches TRBD2 (5 bases). Germline V lookup: CDR1 MGHRA, CDR2 YSYEKL. CDR3 length: 14 amino acids. With 1 base removed from V and 6 bases from J, the gap between germline ends came to 13 bases. The CDR3 DNA reads TGCGCCAGCAGCCAAGTTGGAGTGGGGAGCGAGCAGTACTTC. It yields the protein CASSQVGVGSEQYF.

J is TRBJ2-5 and V is TRBV19; tentatively, D is TRBD1 or TRBD2 (5 bases each). Trimming shortened V by 2 bases and J by 1 base, and 14 bases separated the two germline ends. Germline V gene sequence: CDR1 LNHDA, CDR2 SQIVND (reference sequence). The CDR3 has 16 residues. CDR3 sequence reads: CASSIYGDLIQETQYF. For the CDR3, the DNA is TGTGCCAGTAGTATATATGGGGACCTTATCCAAGAGACCCAGTACTTC.

The CDR3 DNA reads TGTGCCAGCAGCTTAGATGCGGGGCTGAACACTGAAGCTTTCTTT. This sequence encodes CASSLDAGLNTEAFF. This chain uses TRBV7-6 with TRBJ1-1; D perhaps matches TRBD1 (5 bases). The CDR3 covers 15 residues. The germline V gene encodes CDR1 SGHVS and CDR2 FNYEAQ. The V end was cut by 1 base, the J end by 0 bases, with 9 bases between. The full variable domain, its missing parts supplied by reference TRBV7-6 and TRBJ1-1, is GAGVSQSPRYKVTKRGQDVALRCDPISGHVSLYWYRQALGQGPEFLTYFNYEAQQDKSGLPNDRFSAERPEGSISTLTIQRTEQRDSAMYRCASSLDAGLNTEAFFGQGTRLTVV.